The 32 T cell receptor beta chains given below trace back to one sample, sequenced in a study of blood T cell repertoires in COVID-19. Here immunoSEQ multiplex PCR was the method, and the copy in TCRdb shows in-frame clones only, minus some. The repertoire holds around 200,000 clones, with about nine tenths as singletons. Sample: PBMCs or T cells enriched from blood (not recorded which). The receptors shown here come from a woman younger than 35 who had recovered from COVID-19.

The chain carries TRBV18 and TRBJ2-2; 11 bases are a match to TRBD2. The CDR3 is made up of 18 amino acids. From germline, CDR1 is KGHSH and CDR2 LQKENI. Trimming cost V 6 bases and J 8 bases; bases outside gene matches: 17. The CDR3 nucleotides are TGTGCCAGCTCTCAAATTCCGGGACTAGCGGCCACAGCGGGGGAGCTGTTTTTT. Translating gives CASSQIPGLAATAGELFF.

The chain recombines TRBV10-1 with TRBJ2-2; 11 bases are shared with TRBD2. The CDR3 has 16 residues. CDR1 and CDR2 from the germline V gene are WNHNN and SYGVQD (reference sequence). V lost 3 bases, J lost 3 bases, and 3 bases stayed unmatched. The CDR3 nucleotides read TGCGCCAGCAGTGAAGGACTAGCGGGTTACACCGGGGAGCTGTTTTTT. The encoded protein is CASSEGLAGYTGELFF.

CDR3 coding DNA: TGCGCCAGCAGCCTGGACAGGACCGTCTTCTTC. It specifies CASSLDRTVFF. The rearrangement joins TRBV5-1 to TRBJ2-1; 7 nucleotides match TRBD1. Germline V gives CDR1 SGHRS, CDR2 YFSETQ. The CDR3 consists of 11 residues. V lost 4 bases, J lost 16 bases, and 8 bases stayed unmatched.

The genes are TRBV5-1 and TRBJ2-5; 13 bases match TRBD2. Per germline, CDR1 SGHRS and CDR2 YFSETQ. The CDR3 has 21 amino acids. V lost 3 bases and J lost 2; bases outside the gene matches: 19. In DNA, the CDR3 is TGCGCCAGCAGCTCAGGACTAGCGGGAGACCTCCAAACCGCCATACAAGAGACCCAGTACTTC. It yields the protein CASSSGLAGDLQTAIQETQYF.

The V gene is TRBV6-5, the J gene TRBJ1-1, with D uncertain. The V end lost 6 bases, the J end lost 4 bases, and 12 bases lay between the germline ends. The CDR3 totals 13 residues. CDR1 and CDR2 (germline): MNHEY, SVGAGI. This CDR3 reads CASSRGLSTEAFF. CDR3 coding DNA: TGTGCCAGCAGCCGGGGTCTTAGCACTGAAGCTTTCTTT.

This chain connects TRBV28 to TRBJ2-7, with a weak D call TRBD2 (5 bases). The CDR3 has 13 amino acids. V lost 3 bases to trimming and J lost 2 bases, with 8 bases between them. Looked up from germline, CDR1 is MDHEN and CDR2 is SYDVKM. CDR3 in amino acids: CASSLMRAYEQYF. The CDR3 nucleotides are TGTGCCAGCAGTTTGATGAGGGCCTACGAGCAGTACTTC.

The table lists this clone with a few counts. CDR3 in amino acids: CASSVDRGTYGYTF. DNA for the CDR3: TGCGCCAGCAGCGTGGACAGGGGGACCTATGGCTACACCTTC. The rearrangement joins TRBV5-1 to TRBJ1-2, with 10 bases that match TRBD1. Per germline, CDR1 SGHRS and CDR2 YFSETQ. The junction had 4 bases not matched to a gene; V was cut back by 4 bases and J by 4 bases. The CDR3 runs 14 residues.

V gene TRBV5-1 combines with J gene TRBJ2-7; no clear D gene. Trimming left V 1 base short and J 3 bases short, with 11 bases between. The V gene's germline CDR1 is SGHRS and CDR2 YFSETQ. The CDR3 is made up of 14 amino acids. The CDR3 DNA reads TGCGCCAGCAGCTTGACACAGATTGGCTACGAGCAGTACTTC. Protein sequence: CASSLTQIGYEQYF.

V gene TRBV2 combines with J gene TRBJ1-4; D is perhaps TRBD1 (5 bases). V lost 8 bases to trimming and J lost 5 bases, with 12 bases between them. This CDR3 is 13 amino acids long. The V gene's germline CDR1 is SNHLY and CDR2 FYNNEI. In DNA, the CDR3 is TGTGCCAGCGAAGAGACAGTGAATGAAAAACTGTTTTTT. It yields the protein CASEETVNEKLFF.

This chain connects TRBV6-5 to TRBJ2-7, with 7 bases aligning to TRBD1. The CDR3 extends over 15 amino acids. CDR1 and CDR2 from the germline V gene are MNHEY and SVGAGI. V shed 6 bases and J 4 bases; nucleotides not matched to a gene: 12. The CDR3, as DNA: TGTGCCAGCAGCTCTCCACAGGGGTTGGGGTACGAGCAGTACTTC. Encoded protein: CASSSPQGLGYEQYF.

V is TRBV6-6 and J is TRBJ1-5; 7 positions match TRBD1. Germline assignment: CDR1 MNHNY and CDR2 SVGAGI (reference sequence). The CDR3 consists of 14 residues. V gave up 7 bases and J gave up 7 bases; unmatched junction bases: 10. The CDR3 DNA is TGTGCCAGCACCAAGACAGGGCCGGGGCAGCCCCAGCATTTT. Amino acid sequence: CASTKTGPGQPQHF.

The V gene is TRBV6-2 or TRBV6-3, the J gene TRBJ2-1; TRBD2 agrees at 8 bases. V was pared by 0 bases and J by 7 bases, with 5 bases of the junction left unmatched. The V gene's germline CDR1 is MNHEY and CDR2 SVGEGT. The CDR3 covers 15 residues. The CDR3 DNA reads as TGTGCCAGCAGTTACTCTGGACTAGCCGCGAATGAGCAGTTCTTC. This codes for CASSYSGLAANEQFF.

This clone showed up just once. J is TRBJ2-7 and V is TRBV28, with 13 bases that match TRBD2. The CDR3 is made up of 15 amino acids. CDR1 and CDR2 from the germline V gene are MDHEN and SYDVKM. V trimming: 6 bases; J trimming: 4 bases; junction bases outside the gene matches: 6. CDR3 in amino acids: CASSPRLAGGYEQYF. CDR3 nucleotide sequence: TGTGCCAGCAGCCCAAGACTAGCGGGAGGTTACGAGCAGTACTTC.

The chain joins TRBV27 to TRBJ2-5; D is possibly TRBD1 (5 bases). Germline loops: CDR1 MNHEY, CDR2 SMNVEV (reference sequence). Deletions cut 4 bases from V and 4 bases from J, with 10 bases between. This CDR3 spans 13 amino acids. This chain's CDR3 is CASSSPDRETQYF. The DNA of the CDR3 is TGTGCCAGCAGTTCCCCCGACAGAGAGACCCAGTACTTC.

The chain recombines TRBV2 with TRBJ2-1; D may be TRBD2 (6 bases). The CDR3 is 13 amino acids. CDR1 and CDR2 from the germline V gene are SNHLY and FYNNEI. Trimming pared 9 bases from V and 0 bases from J, leaving 9 bases between. The CDR3 region has the DNA TGTGCCAGTAGCGGATACTCCTACAATGAGCAGTTCTTC. Encoded protein: CASSGYSYNEQFF.

J is TRBJ1-2 and V is TRBV9, with D maybe TRBD1 (6 bases). The V end lost 3 bases, the J end lost 4 bases, and 16 bases lay between the germline ends. The CDR3 runs to 15 residues. CDR1 is SGDLS and CDR2 is YYNGEE in the germline V gene. CDR3 DNA sequence: TGTGCCAGCAGCGCAGAGGTAGGGGGTGGCTATGGCTACACCTTC. Protein sequence: CASSAEVGGGYGYTF.

This clone is a singleton in its sample. The rearrangement uses TRBV4-2 and TRBJ1-2; D is unresolved. Germline V gene data show CDR1 as LGHNA and CDR2 as YNFKEQ. CDR3 length equals 14 residues. Trimming took 0 bases from V and 1 from J, leaving 6 bases between them. CDR3: CASSQEAVNYGYTF. The CDR3, as DNA: TGTGCCAGCAGCCAAGAAGCGGTTAACTATGGCTACACCTTC.

This clone was picked up one time. This chain connects TRBV3-1 (or the pseudogene TRBV3-2) to TRBJ1-6; D is perhaps TRBD1 (6 bases). The CDR3 totals 15 residues. CDR1 and CDR2 (germline): LGHDT, YNNKEL (reference sequence). The V gene lost 4 bases and the J gene lost 6 bases, with 13 bases spanning the gap. The CDR3 spells CASSPGTQPNSPLHF. Here the CDR3 DNA reads TGTGCCAGCAGCCCCGGGACACAACCTAATTCACCCCTCCACTTT.

This chain links TRBV7-2 with TRBJ2-5, with 7 bases aligning to TRBD1. The ends lost 5 bases at V and 7 bases at J; junction bases unmatched: 10. Per germline, CDR1 SGHTA and CDR2 FQGNSA. The CDR3 extends over 14 amino acids. CDR3 sequence: CASSQNRAGGTQYF. CDR3 coding DNA: TGTGCCAGCAGCCAAAACAGGGCAGGGGGGACCCAGTACTTC.

The chain is built from TRBV6-2 or TRBV6-3 and TRBJ2-1; 8 bases align to TRBD2. From germline, CDR1 is MNHEY and CDR2 SVGEGT. With V trimmed by 0 bases and J by 1 base, 5 bases remained unmatched. This CDR3 spans 17 amino acids. The CDR3 loop reads CASSYSTGGRSYNEQFF. CDR3 nucleotides: TGTGCCAGCAGTTACTCGACCGGCGGGAGGTCCTACAATGAGCAGTTCTTC.

A remark on this clone: At one boundary the junction diverges from the germline segment, which might be a read error. The V and J genes are TRBV5-1 and TRBJ2-1, with D uncertain. The CDR3 has 14 amino acids. Germline CDR1 reads SGHRS; CDR2 reads YFSETQ. The chain's CDR3 is CASTLLQTNNEQFF. CDR3 DNA sequence: TGCGCCAGCACCTTGCTTCAAACAAACAATGAGCAGTTCTTC.

In its sample, this clone was seen a few times. The chain is built from TRBV10-2 and TRBJ2-2; 8 bases are shared with TRBD2. Per the germline V gene, CDR1 is WSHSY and CDR2 is SAAADI. There are 15 residues in the CDR3. Trimming removed 2 bases from V and 3 bases from J; junction bases left unmatched: 2. This CDR3 reads CASSEASGYTGELFF. The CDR3, as DNA: TGCGCCAGCAGTGAGGCTAGCGGGTACACCGGGGAGCTGTTTTTT.

The V gene is TRBV6-2 or TRBV6-3, the J gene TRBJ2-7; possibly TRBD2 for D (5 bases). Germline lookup yields CDR1 MNHEY and CDR2 SVGEGT. The CDR3 totals 15 residues. Trimming stripped 4 bases from V and 1 base from J, with 14 bases between. CDR3 amino acids: CASSFLTRLSYEQYF. The DNA of the CDR3 is TGTGCCAGCAGTTTCTTAACTAGGCTTTCCTACGAGCAGTACTTC.

V usage is TRBV5-1 and J usage is TRBJ2-1; TRBD2 aligns across 10 bases. Germline trimming cut 4 bases from V and 6 bases from J; bases unmatched to any gene: 10. The CDR3 runs 16 residues. From germline, CDR1 is SGHRS and CDR2 YFSETQ. This chain's CDR3 is CASSLRLAGAGNEQFF. CDR3 coding DNA: TGCGCCAGCAGCCTGCGGCTAGCGGGAGCTGGCAATGAGCAGTTCTTC.

The chain joins TRBV19 to TRBJ1-1, with a tentative D call TRBD1 (5 bases). CDR3 length: 14 residues. Germline V gene data show CDR1 as LNHDA and CDR2 as SQIVND (reference sequence). Trimming cost V 6 bases and J 4 bases, with 15 bases left between them. The CDR3 nucleotides read TGTGCCAGTAGCTTCAACACAGGAACCACTGAAGCTTTCTTT. Encoded protein: CASSFNTGTTEAFF.

This chain links TRBV5-1 with TRBJ2-7, with TRBD1 matching over 7 bases. The CDR3 length is 14 residues. V was clipped by 0 bases and J by 3 bases; unmatched bases: 3. Germline CDR1 is SGHRS and CDR2 is YFSETQ. The CDR3 here is CASSLEHRGYEQYF. The CDR3 region has the DNA TGCGCCAGCAGCTTGGAACACAGGGGCTACGAGCAGTACTTC. Full variable domain (remainder filled in from reference TRBV5-1 and TRBJ2-7): KAGVTQTPRYLIKTRGQQVTLSCSPISGHRSVSWYQQTPGQGLQFLFEYFSETQRNKGNFPGRFSGRQFSNSRSEMNVSTLELGDSALYLCASSLEHRGYEQYFGPGTRLTVT.

The chain recombines TRBV5-4 with TRBJ2-3, with TRBD2 identical over 9 bases. The CDR3 runs 16 residues. Germline CDR1 and CDR2: SGHNT and YYREEE (reference sequence). Trimming took 0 bases from V and 5 from J; bases not matched to a gene: 7. The CDR3 reads CASSLDQREAKDTQYF. In DNA, the CDR3 is TGTGCCAGCAGCTTGGATCAGCGGGAGGCGAAAGATACGCAGTATTTT.

The V and J genes are TRBV3-1 (or the pseudogene TRBV3-2) and TRBJ2-7; 9 bases align to TRBD2. CDR1 is LGHDT and CDR2 is YNNKEL in the germline V gene (reference sequence). The CDR3 sequence is 16 residues long. V shed 2 bases and J 4 bases; nucleotides not matched to a gene: 9. The CDR3 reads CASSQLGGRAEYEQYF. CDR3 DNA: TGTGCCAGCAGCCAACTGGGCGGGAGGGCCGAATACGAGCAGTACTTC.

This clone was seen only once. The CDR3 sequence is CASSLSTGPNYGYTF. Here the CDR3 DNA reads TGTGCCAGCAGTTTATCGACAGGGCCTAACTATGGCTACACCTTC. The chain combines TRBV27 with TRBJ1-2; 7 bases align to TRBD1. In germline, CDR1 is MNHEY, CDR2 SMNVEV (reference sequence). The V and J ends lost 0 bases and 0 bases, in that order; junction bases with no gene match: 1. This CDR3 contains 15 residues.

Here the CDR3 DNA reads TGTGCCAGCAGTTTCGGGACATTCGAGATTGGAAACACCATATATTTT. Its translation is CASSFGTFEIGNTIYF. The chain employs TRBV6-2 or TRBV6-3 and TRBJ1-3; possible D gene TRBD1, 6 bases. V was clipped by 4 bases and J by 3 bases, with 16 bases between them. Germline-derived CDR1 and CDR2 are MNHEY and SVGEGT. CDR3 length: 16 amino acids.

The CDR3 here is CASSLRLAASSYNEQFF. The CDR3 nucleotides are TGCGCCAGCAGCTTGCGACTAGCGGCAAGCTCCTACAATGAGCAGTTCTTC. The genes are TRBV5-1 and TRBJ2-1; 9 bases map to TRBD2. The germline gives CDR1 SGHRS, CDR2 YFSETQ. This CDR3 has 17 residues. V lost 1 base and J lost 0; bases outside the gene matches: 5. The complete variable domain, with remaining parts taken from reference TRBV5-1 and TRBJ2-1, reads KAGVTQTPRYLIKTRGQQVTLSCSPISGHRSVSWYQQTPGQGLQFLFEYFSETQRNKGNFPGRFSGRQFSNSRSEMNVSTLELGDSALYLCASSLRLAASSYNEQFFGPGTRLTVL.

The rearrangement uses TRBV21-1 and TRBJ2-1; the table calls TRBD2, which could not be checked here. TRBV21-1 is annotated as a pseudogene. The CDR3 sequence is 21 residues long. The CDR3 nucleotides are TGTGCCATCACTAACCAAGTAGTCATAAAACTCCATGGGAGCTCCTACAATGAGCAGTTCTTC. This encodes CAITNQVVIKLHGSSYNEQFF.